Following are 32 T cell receptor beta chains from one sample sequenced in a study of blood T cell repertoires in COVID-19. TCRdb's table, derived via immunoSEQ multiplex PCR, lists solely in-frame clones and lacks some. Of over 200,000 clones listed, approximately 85% were seen once; the top ten hold under 2.5%. Sequencing was performed on PBMCs or T cells enriched from blood (not recorded which). Receptors originate from a woman aged 45-60 years who had recovered from COVID-19.

The chain employs TRBV9 and TRBJ2-7; D is uncertain. The CDR3 runs 15 residues. Germline lookup yields CDR1 SGDLS and CDR2 YYNGEE. V shed 4 bases and J shed 0 bases, with 14 bases lying between them. The CDR3: CASSPGFSSSYEQYF. In nucleotides, the CDR3 is TGTGCCAGCAGCCCCGGGTTCTCAAGCTCCTACGAGCAGTACTTC.

The V and J genes are TRBV9 and TRBJ1-2; no clear D. The V gene lost 3 bases and the J gene lost 8 bases, with 20 bases spanning the gap. CDR1 SGDLS and CDR2 YYNGEE come from the germline V gene. This CDR3 region has 15 residues. CDR3 DNA: TGTGCCAGCAGCGACCGAGGGTCGGCCCTTATAGGCTACACCTTC. This encodes CASSDRGSALIGYTF. The complete variable domain, with remaining parts taken from reference TRBV9 and TRBJ1-2, reads DSGVTQTPKHLITATGQRVTLRCSPRSGDLSVYWYQQSLDQGLQFLIQYYNGEERAKGNILERFSAQQFPDLHSELNLSSLELGDSALYFCASSDRGSALIGYTFGSGTRLTVV.

The rearrangement joins TRBV7-3 to TRBJ2-1, with TRBD2 matching 9 bases. The V segment lost 0 bases and the J segment 7 bases; nucleotides outside the gene matches: 16. The germline V gene encodes CDR1 SGHTA and CDR2 FQGTGA. CDR3 size: 19 residues. The CDR3 sequence: CASSLTSGRKGTSLNEQFF. The CDR3 DNA sequence: TGTGCCAGCAGCTTAACAAGCGGACGAAAGGGGACTAGCTTAAATGAGCAGTTCTTC.

V and J are TRBV7-3 and TRBJ2-1; 8 bases are a match to TRBD2. Germline CDR1 and CDR2: SGHTA and FQGTGA. After removal of 1 base from V and 2 bases from J, the junction contained 1 base not matched to a gene. The CDR3 covers 15 residues. The CDR3 is CASSLSGGTYNEQFF. In nucleotides, the CDR3 is TGTGCCAGCAGCTTAAGCGGGGGGACCTACAATGAGCAGTTCTTC.

This chain joins TRBV9 and TRBJ2-7; tentative D call: TRBD1 (5 bases). Germline V lookup: CDR1 SGDLS, CDR2 YYNGEE. The CDR3 consists of 14 residues. Trimming pared 2 bases from V and 5 bases from J, leaving 14 bases between. The CDR3 protein is CASSVQGVLDEQYF. In DNA form, the CDR3 reads TGTGCCAGCAGCGTCCAGGGTGTGCTCGACGAGCAGTACTTC.

J is TRBJ2-2 and V is TRBV5-1; tentative D call: TRBD2 (6 bases). The CDR3 sequence is 16 residues long. The germline CDR1 and CDR2 sequences are SGHRS and YFSETQ. V lost 6 bases and J 2 bases, leaving 17 bases between the germline ends. The CDR3 DNA follows: TGCGCCAGCACCCTGTTGCTGGGGGGAAACACCGGGGAGCTGTTTTTT. Its translation is CASTLLLGGNTGELFF.

The V and J genes are TRBV10-3 and TRBJ2-7; D gene ambiguous. Per germline, CDR1 ENHRY and CDR2 SYGVKD. CDR3 length: 12 residues. Trimming removed 4 bases at V and 2 bases at J, with 6 bases between. The CDR3 nucleotides are TGTGCCATCAGTGCCACAACCTACGAGCAGTACTTC. Encoded protein: CAISATTYEQYF.

The chain recombines TRBV18 with TRBJ1-5, with TRBD1 identical over 11 bases. V shed 4 bases and J 5 bases; nucleotides not matched to a gene: 4. Germline lookup yields CDR1 KGHSH and CDR2 LQKENI. CDR3 length: 15 amino acids. CDR3 protein: CASSRDRGTDQPQHF. The CDR3 DNA reads TGTGCCAGCTCACGGGACAGGGGGACGGATCAGCCCCAGCATTTT.

V and J are TRBV28 and TRBJ1-4; D may be TRBD1 (5 bases). The CDR3 covers 15 residues. The V end was cut by 5 bases, the J end by 8 bases, with 18 bases between. Germline loops: CDR1 MDHEN, CDR2 SYDVKM. The CDR3 loop is CASSLTSQGGEKLFF. In nucleotides, the CDR3 is TGTGCCAGCAGTCTCACCTCTCAGGGAGGCGAAAAACTGTTTTTT.

The chain recombines TRBV9 with TRBJ2-7; D might be TRBD2 (6 bases). The CDR3 totals 15 residues. Trimming took off 2 bases at V and 0 bases at J, with 12 bases between the two ends. Germline-derived CDR1 and CDR2 are SGDLS and YYNGEE. The chain's CDR3 is CASSVFGGSSYEQYF. CDR3 sequence (DNA): TGTGCCAGCAGCGTGTTTGGAGGGTCCTCCTACGAGCAGTACTTC.

V is TRBV7-9 and J is TRBJ1-6; 12 bases match TRBD1. V gave up 6 bases and J gave up 9 bases; unmatched junction bases: 12. Germline V gene sequence: CDR1 SEHNR, CDR2 FQNEAQ (reference sequence). The CDR3 sequence is 17 residues long. CDR3 in DNA: TGTGCCAGCAGAGCCGGGACAGGGGGCAGGGAGAGTTCACCCCTCCACTTT. It specifies CASRAGTGGRESSPLHF.

The CDR3 bases are TGCGCCAGCAGTCATACTTCGAACACTGAAGCTTTCTTT. Protein: CASSHTSNTEAFF. The V gene is TRBV5-1, the J gene TRBJ1-1; D gene unclear. The CDR3 totals 13 residues. Trimming took 5 bases from V and 1 from J, leaving 9 bases between them. The germline V gene has CDR1 SGHRS and CDR2 YFSETQ. Drawing the rest from reference TRBV5-1 and TRBJ1-1, the complete variable domain is KAGVTQTPRYLIKTRGQQVTLSCSPISGHRSVSWYQQTPGQGLQFLFEYFSETQRNKGNFPGRFSGRQFSNSRSEMNVSTLELGDSALYLCASSHTSNTEAFFGQGTRLTVV.

The gene calls are TRBV10-3 and TRBJ2-3; D gene unclear. Germline V gene sequence: CDR1 ENHRY, CDR2 SYGVKD. This CDR3 contains 13 residues. V was shortened by 3 bases and J by 4 bases, with 8 bases between the two germline ends. The CDR3: CAISDGSADTQYF. The CDR3 DNA reads TGTGCCATCAGTGACGGGTCTGCAGATACGCAGTATTTT.

This chain joins TRBV7-3 and TRBJ2-3, with 7 bases matching TRBD1. CDR3 length: 15 amino acids. V lost 5 bases and J lost 2; bases outside the gene matches: 7. The germline CDR1 and CDR2 sequences are SGHTA and FQGTGA. CDR3 residues: CASSLLGQATDTQYF. CDR3 nucleotides: TGTGCCAGCAGCCTCCTTGGACAGGCCACAGATACGCAGTATTTT.

The rearrangement uses TRBV27 and TRBJ2-2; TRBD2 aligns across 7 bases. This CDR3 spans 15 amino acids. After removal of 2 bases from V and 6 bases from J, the junction contained 6 bases not matched to a gene. Germline loops: CDR1 MNHEY, CDR2 SMNVEV (reference sequence). The CDR3 loop is CASSLGGVVAGELFF. CDR3 sequence (DNA): TGTGCCAGCAGTTTAGGGGGGGTCGTCGCCGGGGAGCTGTTTTTT.

The genes are TRBV27 and TRBJ2-3; D unresolved. Germline loops: CDR1 MNHEY, CDR2 SMNVEV (reference sequence). The CDR3 totals 13 residues. V lost 2 bases to trimming and J lost 9 bases, with 12 bases between them. Here the CDR3 reads CASSLGPLRTQYF. DNA of the CDR3: TGTGCCAGCAGTTTAGGCCCCCTGAGGACGCAGTATTTT.

This clone has more than one count but fewer than ten. V gene TRBV2 combines with J gene TRBJ1-1; D remains unclear. The CDR3 runs 13 residues. Trimming took off 7 bases at V and 5 bases at J, with 14 bases between the two ends. Germline V gene lookup returns CDR1 SNHLY and CDR2 FYNNEI. This chain's CDR3 is CASNISPGTEAFF. The DNA of the CDR3 is TGTGCCAGCAATATTAGCCCGGGGACTGAAGCTTTCTTT.

This rearrangement joins TRBV19 to TRBJ1-5, with 7 bases that match TRBD1. V shed 3 bases and J 7 bases; nucleotides not matched to a gene: 15. CDR1 LNHDA and CDR2 SQIVND come from the germline V gene (reference sequence). This CDR3 comprises 17 residues. In nucleotides, the CDR3 is TGTGCCAGTAGTATGCTCCAACAGGGGTATGTTGAACAGCCCCAGCATTTT. Translated: CASSMLQQGYVEQPQHF. Full variable domain (rest looked up from reference TRBV19 and TRBJ1-5): DGGITQSPKYLFRKEGQNVTLSCEQNLNHDAMYWYRQDPGQGLRLIYYSQIVNDFQKGDIAEGYSVSREKKESFPLTVTSAQKNPTAFYLCASSMLQQGYVEQPQHFGDGTRLSIL.

In its sample, this clone ranks as medium-sized (0.01 to 0.1%). The chain couples TRBV5-6 to TRBJ2-1; TRBD2 matches 13 bases. Germline V gene lookup returns CDR1 SGHDT and CDR2 YYEEEE. The CDR3 runs to 15 residues. Germline trimming cut 5 bases from V and 7 bases from J; bases unmatched to any gene: 6. The CDR3 sequence: CASRPWTSGRNEQFF. The CDR3 DNA reads as TGTGCCAGCAGGCCATGGACTAGCGGGAGAAATGAGCAGTTCTTC.

This clone was recorded a few times. The chain couples TRBV28 to TRBJ2-2, with TRBD2 matching 8 bases. Germline V lookup: CDR1 MDHEN, CDR2 SYDVKM. This CDR3 region has 17 residues. With V trimmed by 6 bases and J by 4 bases, 13 bases remained unmatched. The CDR3 sequence is CASSPAAGGAGTGELFF. Written as DNA, the CDR3 is TGTGCCAGCAGCCCTGCGGCGGGGGGCGCGGGCACCGGGGAGCTGTTTTTT. Full variable domain (outside the CDR3, taken from reference TRBV28 and TRBJ2-2): DVKVTQSSRYLVKRTGEKVFLECVQDMDHENMFWYRQDPGLGLRLIYFSYDVKMKEKGDIPEGYSVSREKKERFSLILESASTNQTSMYLCASSPAAGGAGTGELFFGEGSRLTVL.

This sequence joins TRBV19 and TRBJ2-2, with TRBD2 matching over 9 bases. This CDR3 region has 15 residues. In germline, CDR1 is LNHDA, CDR2 SQIVND (reference sequence). Trimming cost V 6 bases and J 5 bases; bases outside gene matches: 7. In DNA, the CDR3 is TGTGCCAGTAGCCCTACAGCGGGAGGAACCGGGGAGCTGTTTTTT. Protein sequence: CASSPTAGGTGELFF. The full variable domain, rest sourced from reference TRBV19 and TRBJ2-2, is DGGITQSPKYLFRKEGQNVTLSCEQNLNHDAMYWYRQDPGQGLRLIYYSQIVNDFQKGDIAEGYSVSREKKESFPLTVTSAQKNPTAFYLCASSPTAGGTGELFFGEGSRLTVL.

This rearrangement joins TRBV28 to TRBJ1-4; 9 positions match TRBD1. The CDR3 covers 13 residues. Germline V lookup: CDR1 MDHEN, CDR2 SYDVKM. After removal of 7 bases from V and 8 bases from J, the junction contained 5 bases not matched to a gene. This chain's CDR3 is CASKTGQGEKLFF. DNA for the CDR3: TGTGCCAGCAAGACAGGACAGGGGGAAAAACTGTTTTTT.

The chain employs TRBV2 and TRBJ2-7; D is ambiguous. V was shortened by 4 bases and J by 0 bases, with 7 bases between the two germline ends. Germline V lookup: CDR1 SNHLY, CDR2 FYNNEI. The CDR3 extends over 13 amino acids. CDR3 sequence reads: CASSAPGSYEQYF. As DNA, the CDR3 is TGTGCCAGCAGTGCCCCAGGCTCCTACGAGCAGTACTTC.

V and J are TRBV21-1 and TRBJ2-1; TRBD2 was called by the table and not checked on the DNA. TRBV21-1 is a listed pseudogene. CDR3 length: 21 amino acids. The CDR3 coding sequence is TGTGCCAGCAGCAACAGACCTAGGACTAGCGGGAGTTCAAACCCCTACAATGAGCAGTTCTTC. This translates into CASSNRPRTSGSSNPYNEQFF.

This clone was picked up one time. This rearrangement joins TRBV18 to TRBJ1-5; 9 bases map to TRBD1. The CDR3 totals 13 residues. Trimming took 5 bases from V and 6 from J; bases not matched to a gene: 2. Germline V gives CDR1 KGHSH, CDR2 LQKENI. This chain's CDR3 is CASSTGGGQPQHF. Written as DNA, the CDR3 is TGTGCCAGCTCAACAGGGGGCGGTCAGCCCCAGCATTTT.

The rearrangement uses TRBV27 and TRBJ2-3; a possible D gene is TRBD2 (5 bases). The length of the CDR3 is 13 residues. V was clipped by 3 bases and J by 5 bases, with 9 bases between them. Germline V gene sequence: CDR1 MNHEY, CDR2 SMNVEV (reference sequence). The CDR3 region is CASSFTGGDTQYF. In DNA, the CDR3 is TGTGCCAGCAGTTTTACCGGAGGAGATACGCAGTATTTT.

CDR3 nucleotide sequence: TGCGCCAGCAGCCTCGAGTGGAGGACTGAAGCTTTCTTT. Protein product: CASSLEWRTEAFF. The rearrangement uses TRBV4-1 and TRBJ1-1; D is unclear. CDR3 length equals 13 residues. Germline-derived CDR1 and CDR2 are MGHRA and YSYEKL. Trimming took 4 bases from V and 5 from J, leaving 11 bases between them.

The chain is built from TRBV18 and TRBJ1-1, with D perhaps matching TRBD1 (5 bases). The V end was cut by 4 bases, the J end by 1 base, with 13 bases between. The CDR3 runs to 15 residues. Per the germline V gene, CDR1 is KGHSH and CDR2 is LQKENI. CDR3 amino acids: CASSLGARGNTEAFF. CDR3 coding DNA: TGTGCCAGCTCACTTGGGGCAAGAGGGAACACTGAAGCTTTCTTT.

On this clone itself: Other DNA sequences in this specimen translate into the identical CDR3. This chain connects TRBV5-1 to TRBJ2-2; tentatively, D is TRBD1 (5 bases). This CDR3 is 15 amino acids long. V was clipped by 3 bases and J by 0 bases, with 9 bases between them. Germline V CDR1 and CDR2: SGHRS, YFSETQ. Written as DNA, the CDR3 is TGCGCCAGCAGCTCAGACAGACCGAACACCGGGGAGCTGTTTTTT. The encoded protein is CASSSDRPNTGELFF.

This clone appeared a single time. The genes are TRBV2 and TRBJ1-4; D is possibly TRBD1 (6 bases). There are 13 residues in the CDR3. Germline lookup yields CDR1 SNHLY and CDR2 FYNNEI. Trimming pared 4 bases from V and 7 bases from J, leaving 10 bases between. The CDR3 DNA is TGTGCCAGCAGTGGTCAGGGGAGTGAAAAACTGTTTTTT. This codes for CASSGQGSEKLFF.

The chain joins TRBV6-5 to TRBJ2-3, with TRBD2 matching 7 bases. After removal of 1 base from V and 5 bases from J, the junction contained 6 bases not matched to a gene. The CDR3 spans 15 residues. CDR1 is MNHEY and CDR2 is SVGAGI in the germline V gene. CDR3 nucleotides: TGTGCCAGCAGTTACTTTGCGGGAGTCAAAGATACGCAGTATTTT. Translated: CASSYFAGVKDTQYF.

This rearrangement joins TRBV20-1 to TRBJ1-2; D uncertain. The CDR3 consists of 11 residues. The germline V and J ends were trimmed by 5 bases and 3 bases, with 7 bases remaining between them. Germline assignment: CDR1 DFQATT and CDR2 SNEGSKA (reference sequence). The DNA of the CDR3 is TGCAGTGCTTACGGGGACTATGGCTACACCTTC. Amino acids: CSAYGDYGYTF.